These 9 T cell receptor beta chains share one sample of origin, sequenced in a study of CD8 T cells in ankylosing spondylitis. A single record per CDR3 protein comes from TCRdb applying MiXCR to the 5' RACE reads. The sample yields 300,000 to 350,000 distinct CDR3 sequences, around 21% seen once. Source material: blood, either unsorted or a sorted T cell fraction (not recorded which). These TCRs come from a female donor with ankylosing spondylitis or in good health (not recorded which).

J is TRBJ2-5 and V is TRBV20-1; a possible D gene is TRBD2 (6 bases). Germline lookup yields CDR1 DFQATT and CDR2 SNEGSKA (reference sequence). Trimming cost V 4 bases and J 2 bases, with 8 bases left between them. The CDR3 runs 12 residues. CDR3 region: CSATGLQETQYF. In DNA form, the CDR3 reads TGCAGTGCTACGGGACTGCAAGAGACCCAGTACTTC.

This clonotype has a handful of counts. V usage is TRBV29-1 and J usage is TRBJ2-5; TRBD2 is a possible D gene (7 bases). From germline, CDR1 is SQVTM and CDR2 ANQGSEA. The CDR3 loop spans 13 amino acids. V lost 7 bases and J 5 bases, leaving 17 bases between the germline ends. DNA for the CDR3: TGCAGCGGCAACCAAGGGGGGGGGGAGACCCAGTACTTC. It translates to CSGNQGGGETQYF.

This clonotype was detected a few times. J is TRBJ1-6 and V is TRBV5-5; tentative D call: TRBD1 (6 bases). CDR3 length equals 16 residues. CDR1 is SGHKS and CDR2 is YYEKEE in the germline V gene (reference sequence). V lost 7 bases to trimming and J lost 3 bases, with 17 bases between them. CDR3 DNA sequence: TGTGCCAGCCGTCTCGGGGGGCTTAACTATAATTCACCCCTCCACTTT. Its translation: CASRLGGLNYNSPLHF.

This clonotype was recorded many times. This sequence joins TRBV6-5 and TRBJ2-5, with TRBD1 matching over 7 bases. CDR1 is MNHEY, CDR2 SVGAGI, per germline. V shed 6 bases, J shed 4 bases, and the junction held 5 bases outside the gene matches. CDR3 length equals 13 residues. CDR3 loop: CASRLQGIETQYF. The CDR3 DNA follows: TGTGCCAGCAGATTACAGGGGATAGAGACCCAGTACTTC.

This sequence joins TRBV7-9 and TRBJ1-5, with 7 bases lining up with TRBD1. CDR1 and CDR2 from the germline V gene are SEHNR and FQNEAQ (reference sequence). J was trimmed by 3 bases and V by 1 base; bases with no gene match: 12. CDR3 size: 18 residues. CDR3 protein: CASSLVLQGSGTNQPQHF. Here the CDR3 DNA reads TGTGCCAGCAGCTTAGTCCTACAGGGGTCTGGGACCAATCAGCCCCAGCATTTT.

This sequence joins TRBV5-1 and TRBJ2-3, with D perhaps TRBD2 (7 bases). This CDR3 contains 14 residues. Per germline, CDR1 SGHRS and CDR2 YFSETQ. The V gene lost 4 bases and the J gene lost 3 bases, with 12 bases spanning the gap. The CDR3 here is CASSTGGDTDTQYF. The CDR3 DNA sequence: TGCGCCAGCAGCACGGGGGGCGATACAGATACGCAGTATTTT.

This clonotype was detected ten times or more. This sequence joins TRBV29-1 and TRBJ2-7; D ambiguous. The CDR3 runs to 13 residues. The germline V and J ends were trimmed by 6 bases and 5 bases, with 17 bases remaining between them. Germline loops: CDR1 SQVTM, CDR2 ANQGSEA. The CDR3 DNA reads TGCAGCGTCAGTCCCGCAACCCGCAACGAGCAGTACTTC. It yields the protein CSVSPATRNEQYF.

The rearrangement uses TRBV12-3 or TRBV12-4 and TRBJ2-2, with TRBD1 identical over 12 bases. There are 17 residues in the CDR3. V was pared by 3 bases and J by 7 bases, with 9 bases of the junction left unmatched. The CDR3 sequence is CASSLWDRGRWGGELFF. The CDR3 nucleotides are TGTGCCAGCAGTTTGTGGGACAGGGGGCGATGGGGCGGGGAGCTGTTTTTT.

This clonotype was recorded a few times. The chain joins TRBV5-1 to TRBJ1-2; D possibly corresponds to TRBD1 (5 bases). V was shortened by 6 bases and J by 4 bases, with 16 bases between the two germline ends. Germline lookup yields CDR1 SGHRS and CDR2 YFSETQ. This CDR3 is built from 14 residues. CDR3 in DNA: TGCGCCAGCAACGAGGGACCCCACGGCTATGGCTACACCTTC. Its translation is CASNEGPHGYGYTF. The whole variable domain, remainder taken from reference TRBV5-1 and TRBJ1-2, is KAGVTQTPRYLIKTRGQQVTLSCSPISGHRSVSWYQQTPGQGLQFLFEYFSETQRNKGNFPGRFSGRQFSNSRSEMNVSTLELGDSALYLCASNEGPHGYGYTFGSGTRLTVV.